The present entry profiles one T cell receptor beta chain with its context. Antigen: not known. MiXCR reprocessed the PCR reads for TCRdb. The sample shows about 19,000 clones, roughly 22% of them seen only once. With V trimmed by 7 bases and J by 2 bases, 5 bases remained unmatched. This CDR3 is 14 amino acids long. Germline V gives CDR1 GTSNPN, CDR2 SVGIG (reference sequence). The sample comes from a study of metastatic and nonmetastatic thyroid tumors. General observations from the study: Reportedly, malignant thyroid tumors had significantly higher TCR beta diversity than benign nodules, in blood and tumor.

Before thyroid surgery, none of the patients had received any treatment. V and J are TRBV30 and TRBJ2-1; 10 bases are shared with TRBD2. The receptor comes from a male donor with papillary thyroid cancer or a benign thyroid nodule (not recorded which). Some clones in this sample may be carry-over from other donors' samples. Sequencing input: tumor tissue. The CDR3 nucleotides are TGTGCCTCAAGGACTAGCGGAACCTACAATGAGCAGTTCTTC. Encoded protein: CASRTSGTYNEQFF. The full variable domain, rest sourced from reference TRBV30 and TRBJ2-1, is SQTIHQWPATLVQPVGSPLSLECTVEGTSNPNLYWYRQAAGRGLQLLFYSVGIGQISSEVPQNLSASRPQDRQFILSSKKLLLSDSGFYLCASRTSGTYNEQFFGPGTRLTVL.